These 21 T cell receptor beta chains originate from one sample sequenced in a study of CD8+ T cells in alopecia areata. In each case, RNA was isolated and then reverse transcribed into cDNA as the sequencing template. Generated by immunoSEQ multiplex PCR, the TCRdb table keeps only in-frame clones and is missing some. The profile shows 64,000 or so clones, 35% to 55% of them singletons. Treatment noted: oral pan-JAK inhibitor, 5-10 mg twice daily. The sequences come from CD8+ T cells sorted from blood, collected at approximately week 36, from a patient treated with tofacitinib. The origin of the receptors is a human donor with alopecia areata.

The V call is TRBV6-5, the J call TRBJ2-3, with D hard to call. Trimming stripped 6 bases from V and 1 base from J, with 8 bases between. This CDR3 contains 13 residues. From germline, CDR1 is MNHEY and CDR2 SVGAGI. The CDR3 sequence: CASSPGRTDTQYF. CDR3 nucleotide sequence: TGTGCCAGCAGCCCTGGGCGCACAGATACGCAGTATTTT.

V and J are TRBV30 and TRBJ2-5; the match to TRBD1 covers 7 bases. The germline V gene encodes CDR1 GTSNPN and CDR2 SVGIG (reference sequence). The CDR3 length is 14 residues. With 3 bases clipped from V and 1 base from J, the junction kept 5 bases outside the gene matches. CDR3 region: CAWSGTALQETQYF. CDR3 coding DNA: TGTGCCTGGAGCGGGACAGCACTCCAAGAGACCCAGTACTTC.

The gene calls are TRBV5-6 and TRBJ2-7; D might be TRBD2 (6 bases). There are 15 residues in the CDR3. V lost 4 bases, J lost 7 bases, and 21 bases lay in between. The V gene's germline CDR1 is SGHDT and CDR2 YYEEEE. CDR3: CASSRRLGGFPEQYF. Here the CDR3 DNA reads TGTGCCAGCAGCCGCCGACTAGGTGGCTTCCCTGAGCAGTACTTC.

This clone showed up just a few times. This chain joins TRBV11-2 and TRBJ2-3; TRBD2 might be the D (5 bases). The length of the CDR3 is 15 residues. Trimming shortened V by 0 bases and J by 1 base, and 8 bases separated the two germline ends. Per the germline V gene, CDR1 is SGHAT and CDR2 is FQNNGV. The CDR3 region is CASSLDVSGTDTQYF. CDR3 DNA sequence: TGTGCCAGCAGCTTAGATGTTAGCGGCACAGATACGCAGTATTTT.

This clone was detected only once. V usage is TRBV9 and J usage is TRBJ1-2; possibly TRBD1 for D (6 bases). CDR1 is SGDLS, CDR2 YYNGEE, per germline. The CDR3 covers 13 residues. The V end was cut by 2 bases, the J end by 6 bases, with 11 bases between. The CDR3 is CASSVSQGNGYTF. The CDR3 DNA reads as TGTGCCAGCAGCGTCAGCCAGGGGAATGGCTACACCTTC.

This clone was detected a few times. The genes are TRBV9 and TRBJ2-3; tentatively, D is TRBD1 or TRBD2 (6 bases each). Trimming removed 0 bases at V and 4 bases at J, with 12 bases between. The CDR3 length is 15 residues. CDR1 and CDR2 (germline): SGDLS, YYNGEE. The CDR3 nucleotides read TGTGCCAGCAGCGTAGGGGGGGCGCCCGCAGATACGCAGTATTTT. It translates to CASSVGGAPADTQYF.

The chain carries TRBV11-2 and TRBJ2-7, with 10 bases that match TRBD2. There are 16 residues in the CDR3. Germline V gene sequence: CDR1 SGHAT, CDR2 FQNNGV. V shed 5 bases, J shed 5 bases, and the junction held 12 bases outside the gene matches. CDR3 bases: TGTGCCAGCAGCCCCCAAGCGGGAGGGCTATTAAACGAGCAGTACTTC. This gives the protein CASSPQAGGLLNEQYF.

The gene calls are TRBV27 and TRBJ2-2; D gene uncertain. In germline, CDR1 is MNHEY, CDR2 SMNVEV (reference sequence). V was clipped by 3 bases and J by 6 bases, with 8 bases between them. The CDR3 length is 13 residues. CDR3 in amino acids: CASSFHSAGELFF. In nucleotides, the CDR3 is TGTGCCAGCAGTTTCCACAGTGCCGGGGAGCTGTTTTTT.

This clone occurred a few times. The rearrangement joins TRBV27 to TRBJ1-1, with a weak D call TRBD1 (6 bases). The CDR3 is made up of 14 amino acids. Germline V gene lookup returns CDR1 MNHEY and CDR2 SMNVEV (reference sequence). V lost 7 bases, J lost 0 bases, and 12 bases lay in between. In DNA, the CDR3 is TGTGCCAGCACCGCGCAGGGGATGAACACTGAAGCTTTCTTT. This translates into CASTAQGMNTEAFF.

The genes are TRBV27 and TRBJ2-5; unclear D gene. CDR3 length: 13 amino acids. The V end lost 6 bases, the J end lost 4 bases, and 12 bases lay between the germline ends. The germline CDR1 and CDR2 sequences are MNHEY and SMNVEV (reference sequence). The CDR3 DNA reads as TGTGCCAGCAGCCGAACAAGCGTAGAGACCCAGTACTTC. It is translated as CASSRTSVETQYF.

J is TRBJ1-2 and V is TRBV6-5, with D possibly being TRBD1 (6 bases). The germline V gene has CDR1 MNHEY and CDR2 SVGAGI. CDR3 length equals 15 residues. Trimming left V 6 bases short and J 1 base short, with 15 bases between. The CDR3 bases are TGTGCCAGCAGGGTGGACAGCGGGATTAACTATGGCTACACCTTC. Protein: CASRVDSGINYGYTF.

The chain has TRBV7-9 and TRBJ2-4; D remains ambiguous. This CDR3 region has 15 residues. In germline, CDR1 is SEHNR, CDR2 FQNEAQ (reference sequence). V was trimmed by 1 base and J by 0 bases, leaving 7 bases between them. CDR3 region: CASSLVSLAKNIQYF. CDR3 bases: TGTGCCAGCAGCTTAGTGTCATTAGCCAAAAACATTCAGTACTTC.

The chain couples TRBV5-6 to TRBJ2-5, with D tentatively TRBD2 (6 bases). The CDR3 spans 14 residues. V dropped 2 bases and J dropped 5 bases, with 13 bases sitting between them. CDR1 is SGHDT, CDR2 YYEEEE, per germline. The DNA of the CDR3 is TGTGCCAGCAGCTTCGGGACTCCCGGGGAGACCCAGTACTTC. It yields the protein CASSFGTPGETQYF.

The chain recombines TRBV6-5 with TRBJ1-2; the D gene is possibly TRBD1 (6 bases). This CDR3 is built from 15 residues. The germline CDR1 and CDR2 sequences are MNHEY and SVGAGI. V gave up 5 bases and J gave up 7 bases, with 20 bases separating them. CDR3: CASSQGRGASPGYTF. The CDR3 nucleotides read TGTGCCAGCAGTCAAGGGCGGGGGGCATCGCCTGGCTACACCTTC.

The chain links TRBV4-1 to TRBJ2-7; possible D gene TRBD1, 5 bases. CDR1 and CDR2 (germline): MGHRA, YSYEKL. Deletions cut 1 base from V and 1 base from J, with 11 bases between. The CDR3 sequence is 15 residues long. The CDR3 spells CASSQVPPGSYEQYF. The CDR3 DNA is TGCGCCAGCAGCCAAGTCCCCCCAGGGTCCTACGAGCAGTACTTC.

CDR3 bases: TGTGCCAGCAGTGGGGAGACCCAGTACTTC. This encodes CASSGETQYF. The V gene is TRBV28, the J gene TRBJ2-5, with unresolved D. V lost 5 bases to trimming and J lost 5 bases, with 3 bases between them. Germline V CDR1 and CDR2: MDHEN, SYDVKM. The CDR3 totals 10 residues.

The gene calls are TRBV29-1 and TRBJ2-2; D is possibly TRBD1 (6 bases). The germline V gene encodes CDR1 SQVTM and CDR2 ANQGSEA. The CDR3 spans 16 residues. With 6 bases removed from V and 7 bases from J, the gap between germline ends came to 24 bases. The CDR3 protein is CSVWDPGHATIGELFF. CDR3 DNA: TGCAGCGTGTGGGACCCGGGACACGCTACTATCGGGGAGCTGTTTTTT.

The rearrangement links TRBV19 to TRBJ1-1; 8 nucleotides align to TRBD1. CDR1 and CDR2 from the germline V gene are LNHDA and SQIVND (reference sequence). The CDR3 extends over 14 amino acids. With V trimmed by 5 bases and J by 8 bases, 10 bases remained unmatched. CDR3 sequence reads: CASSFGDRPPEAFF. The DNA for the CDR3 is TGTGCCAGTAGTTTTGGGGACAGGCCGCCCGAAGCTTTCTTT.

This clone turned up a few times. This sequence joins TRBV14 and TRBJ1-5, with D perhaps matching TRBD1 (6 bases). CDR3 size: 13 residues. Between the trimmed V and J ends, which lost 5 bases and 3 bases, there was a span of 8 bases. Germline loops: CDR1 SGHDN, CDR2 FVKESK. DNA of the CDR3: TGTGCCAGCAGCTCGGGGGCCAATCAGCCCCAGCATTTT. It yields the protein CASSSGANQPQHF.

The gene calls are TRBV11-2 and TRBJ2-3, with D unclear. Per germline, CDR1 SGHAT and CDR2 FQNNGV. V was trimmed by 0 bases and J by 8 bases, leaving 0 bases between them. This CDR3 has 10 amino acids. CDR3: CASSLDTQYF. The CDR3 DNA sequence: TGTGCCAGCAGCTTAGATACGCAGTATTTT.

The chain has TRBV19 and TRBJ2-6; D not certain. The CDR3 is 15 residues long. Per germline, CDR1 LNHDA and CDR2 SQIVND (reference sequence). Trimming cost V 3 bases and J 3 bases, with 9 bases left between them. The CDR3, as DNA: TGTGCCAGTAGTATGTCTTCCCTTGGGGCCAACGTCCTGACTTTC. As protein: CASSMSSLGANVLTF.